This passage covers 15 T cell receptor beta chains from one sample sequenced in a study of blood T cells in healthy people across ages. Together with a sample-barcoded 5' primer, a J-beta primer mix was included in a second PCR lasting roughly 6 to 12 cycles. TCRdb re-analysed the 5' RACE reads in MiXCR, keeping a single row per CDR3 protein. This sample has around 600,000 distinct CDR3 sequences, with roughly 48% found just once. Sequencing used blood. The receptors derive from an elderly man in good health.

The chain couples TRBV5-1 to TRBJ2-1, with 11 bases matching TRBD1. The V gene's germline CDR1 is SGHRS and CDR2 YFSETQ. The CDR3 length is 16 residues. The junction had 6 bases not matched to a gene; V was cut back by 0 bases and J by 7 bases. The CDR3 sequence: CASSLAGTGGGNEQFF. In DNA, the CDR3 is TGCGCCAGCAGCTTGGCCGGGACAGGGGGAGGGAATGAGCAGTTCTTC.

In its sample, this clonotype was seen once. The junction departs from germline at one end; a sequencing error may be responsible. The chain is built from TRBV6-5 and TRBJ1-1; TRBD1 aligns across 8 bases. Germline CDR1 and CDR2: MNHEY and SVGAGI. This CDR3 is built from 13 residues. The CDR3 here is CVSSDRGWTEAFF. The CDR3 coding sequence is TGTGTCAGCAGTGACAGGGGATGGACTGAAGCTTTCTTT.

This chain uses TRBV13 with TRBJ2-1; 10 bases match TRBD2. J was trimmed by 6 bases and V by 6 bases; bases with no gene match: 5. The CDR3 totals 14 residues. Germline V gene sequence: CDR1 PRHDT, CDR2 FYEKMQ (reference sequence). Here the CDR3 reads CASRRTSGVNEQFF. The CDR3, as DNA: TGTGCCAGCAGGAGGACTAGCGGAGTCAATGAGCAGTTCTTC.

The J gene is TRBJ2-1, the V gene TRBV2, with TRBD2 matching over 11 bases. The length of the CDR3 is 16 residues. V lost 6 bases and J lost 6; bases outside the gene matches: 10. Germline CDR1 reads SNHLY; CDR2 reads FYNNEI. CDR3 DNA: TGTGCCAGCAGCGCTGGGACTAGCGGACCCTTCAATGAGCAGTTCTTC. Translation gives CASSAGTSGPFNEQFF.

The gene calls are TRBV12-3 or TRBV12-4 and TRBJ1-1; the D is unclear. V lost 2 bases and J 5 bases, leaving 15 bases between the germline ends. The CDR3 spans 15 residues. The CDR3 loop reads CASSLRPGLGTEAFF. The CDR3 nucleotides are TGTGCCAGCAGTTTAAGGCCCGGTTTGGGTACTGAAGCTTTCTTT.

This clonotype was counted only a few times. The chain employs TRBV7-9 and TRBJ2-5; 9 bases match TRBD2. Matching the DNA end better, TRBJ2-7 makes the J call doubtful. This CDR3 comprises 15 residues. Germline V gives CDR1 SEHNR, CDR2 FQNEAQ (reference sequence). The CDR3 region has the DNA TGTGCCAGCAGCTTAGTTAGCGGGAGAGCCCACGAGCAGTACTTC. Translated: CASSLVSGRAHEQYF.

Comments on this clonotype: This could be a read error, since a much larger clone is one nucleotide away. This sequence joins TRBV6-1 and TRBJ2-3; TRBD2 agrees at 9 bases. The CDR3 extends over 15 amino acids. The germline CDR1 and CDR2 sequences are MNHNS and SASEGT. The CDR3 DNA is TGTGCCAGCAGTGTAGCGGGAGTGAGCACAGATGCGCAGTATTTT. It translates to CASSVAGVSTDAQYF.

V and J are TRBV6-2 or TRBV6-3 and TRBJ2-4; D not resolved. Between the trimmed V and J ends, which lost 0 bases and 0 bases, there was a span of 6 bases. This CDR3 region has 15 residues. The germline V gene has CDR1 MNHEY and CDR2 SVGEGT. The CDR3 is CASSYSSGAKNIQYF. CDR3 nucleotides: TGTGCCAGCAGTTACTCCAGTGGAGCCAAAAACATTCAGTACTTC.

The chain combines TRBV6-1 with TRBJ1-2, with D hard to call. Germline V gives CDR1 MNHNS, CDR2 SASEGT. V dropped 1 base and J dropped 5 bases, with 17 bases sitting between them. The CDR3 sequence is 16 residues long. CDR3 amino acids: CASSEESTLPTYGYTF. CDR3 bases: TGTGCCAGCAGTGAAGAATCAACCCTTCCGACTTATGGCTACACCTTC.

The CDR3 sequence is CASSPGQINTGELFF. Here the CDR3 DNA reads TGCGCCAGCAGCCCGGGACAGATAAACACCGGGGAGCTGTTTTTT. This sequence joins TRBV5-1 and TRBJ2-2; TRBD1 matches at 7 bases. Germline V CDR1 and CDR2: SGHRS, YFSETQ. V shed 4 bases, J shed 2 bases, and the junction held 5 bases outside the gene matches. This CDR3 is built from 15 residues.

For the CDR3, the DNA is TGTGCCAGCAGCGACCCGACAGGGATCGCATCTGAGCAGTTCTTC. Its translation is CASSDPTGIASEQFF. The chain uses TRBV9 and TRBJ2-1, with 7 bases lining up with TRBD1. Germline CDR1 is SGDLS and CDR2 is YYNGEE. The CDR3 length is 15 residues. With 3 bases clipped from V and 9 bases from J, the junction kept 12 bases outside the gene matches.

Only a few counts were recorded for this clonotype. CDR3 region: CASSPLGQDYGYTF. The CDR3 DNA is TGTGCCAGCAGCCCCCTGGGACAGGACTATGGCTACACCTTC. The gene calls are TRBV7-9 and TRBJ1-2; 8 bases are shared with TRBD1. This CDR3 comprises 14 residues. Germline V gene lookup returns CDR1 SEHNR and CDR2 FQNEAQ (reference sequence). The V and J ends lost 5 bases and 3 bases, in that order; junction bases with no gene match: 5.

This clonotype has more than one count but fewer than ten. The rearrangement links TRBV12-3 or TRBV12-4 to TRBJ1-2; TRBD1 is a possible D gene (5 bases). The germline V and J ends were trimmed by 8 bases and 2 bases, with 9 bases remaining between them. The CDR3 sequence is 12 residues long. In DNA form, the CDR3 reads TGTGCCAGCGGGACCCACAACTATGGCTACACCTTC. Residues: CASGTHNYGYTF.

The chain recombines TRBV5-1 with TRBJ1-1; the D is unclear. Trimming removed 7 bases at V and 3 bases at J, with 7 bases between. This CDR3 contains 11 residues. CDR1 is SGHRS and CDR2 is YFSETQ in the germline V gene. CDR3 residues: CASLQDTEAFF. The DNA of the CDR3 is TGCGCCAGCCTACAAGACACTGAAGCTTTCTTT.

This clonotype occurred once. The chain couples TRBV7-3 to TRBJ2-6; TRBD2 agrees at 10 bases. The CDR3 runs 21 residues. Germline CDR1 and CDR2: SGHTA and FQGTGA. V trimming: 5 bases; J trimming: 0 bases; junction bases outside the gene matches: 16. In DNA, the CDR3 is TGTGCCAGCAGCCCCCGCAGTAGCGGGAGGTCACAGAGCTCTGGGGCCAACGTCCTGACTTTC. It encodes CASSPRSSGRSQSSGANVLTF.